These 30 T cell receptor beta chains originate from one sample sequenced in a study of Graves' ophthalmopathy and Graves' hyperthyroidism. For repertoire sequencing, the TCR beta CDR3 regions were amplified from RNA transcripts. The first round was an RT-PCR with HTBI primers, and the second round was a multiplex PCR. TCRdb fed the multiplex PCR reads into MiXCR, producing one record per CDR3 protein. In the table there are some 1.1 million distinct CDR3 sequences, around a third of which are singletons. The material sequenced was peripheral blood or thyroid tissue (not recorded which). The receptors stem from an adult man with Graves' hyperthyroidism.

This clonotype was seen repeatedly, ten times or more. This chain connects TRBV5-6 to TRBJ2-7, with 7 bases fitting TRBD1. The trim removed 4 bases at V and 9 bases at J, leaving 7 bases unmatched. Germline assignment: CDR1 SGHDT and CDR2 YYEEEE. The length of the CDR3 is 12 residues. Here the CDR3 reads CASSRQGLGQYF. The CDR3, as DNA: TGTGCCAGCAGCCGACAGGGCTTGGGGCAGTACTTC. Together with reference TRBV5-6 and TRBJ2-7, the CDR3 gives the full variable domain: DAGVTQSPTHLIKTRGQQVTLRCSPKSGHDTVSWYQQALGQGPQFIFQYYEEEERQRGNFPDRFSGHQFPNYSSELNVNALLLGDSALYLCASSRQGLGQYFGPGTRLTVT.

This clonotype was detected many times. The gene calls are TRBV29-1 and TRBJ2-7; D is ambiguous. This CDR3 is 15 amino acids long. The germline CDR1 and CDR2 sequences are SQVTM and ANQGSEA. Trimming left V 2 bases short and J 3 bases short, with 17 bases between. CDR3 region: CSVELEGKIRYEQYF. In DNA, the CDR3 is TGCAGCGTTGAACTAGAAGGGAAGATTCGCTACGAGCAGTACTTC.

This clonotype was counted a few times. The chain joins TRBV5-6 to TRBJ2-6, with 13 bases matching TRBD2. The DNA end lines up better with TRBJ2-7; the J call may be wrong. Germline values: CDR1 SGHDT, CDR2 YYEEEE. There are 16 residues in the CDR3. The CDR3 nucleotides read TGTGCCAGCAGCACGGGACTAGCGGGACCTTTCTACGAGCAGTACTTC. The encoded protein is CASSTGLAGPFYEQYF.

Worth noting for this clonotype: The junction and the germline gene differ at one end; a read error may be behind it. V is TRBV10-3 and J is TRBJ1-1, with unresolved D. The germline CDR1 and CDR2 sequences are ENHRY and SYGVKD. The CDR3 length is 14 residues. Here the CDR3 reads CASSSGESNTEAFF. In DNA, the CDR3 is TGTGCCAGCAGTTCTGGGGAGTCGAATACTGAAGCTTTCTTT.

The gene calls are TRBV7-8 and TRBJ1-2, with D unresolved. CDR1 is SGHVS and CDR2 is FQNEAQ in the germline V gene. Trimming stripped 7 bases from V and 7 bases from J, with 13 bases between. The CDR3 extends over 12 amino acids. The CDR3 DNA sequence: TGTGCCAGCACCTCAGGAGCGGGTGGCTACACCTTC. This gives the protein CASTSGAGGYTF.

This clonotype was recorded at least ten times. In DNA form, the CDR3 reads TGTGCCAGCAGCCCCTCGAACACCGGGGAGCTGTTTTTT. It codes for CASSPSNTGELFF. The chain couples TRBV18 to TRBJ2-2, with D unclear. Trimming took 8 bases from V and 0 from J, leaving 7 bases between them. CDR3 length: 13 amino acids. Germline V gene data show CDR1 as KGHSH and CDR2 as LQKENI.

This clonotype was seen more than once but under ten times. V is TRBV4-1 and J is TRBJ1-1; D unresolved. Trimming stripped 1 base from V and 1 base from J, with 7 bases between. From germline, CDR1 is MGHRA and CDR2 YSYEKL. This CDR3 comprises 14 residues. CDR3 DNA sequence: TGCGCCAGCAGCCAAGTGTACAGGAACACTGAAGCTTTCTTT. Its translation: CASSQVYRNTEAFF.

This rearrangement joins TRBV20-1 to TRBJ2-3; 9 bases fit TRBD2. CDR3 size: 16 residues. Germline CDR1 reads DFQATT; CDR2 reads SNEGSKA (reference sequence). V lost 6 bases, J lost 1 base, and 11 bases stayed unmatched. CDR3 sequence reads: CSAEGIERGGTDTQYF. The CDR3 bases are TGCAGTGCGGAGGGAATTGAGCGGGGGGGCACAGATACGCAGTATTTT.

This clonotype has a count of ten or more. The rearrangement links TRBV7-8 to TRBJ2-7, with D perhaps assigned TRBD1 or TRBD2 (5 bases each). Germline values: CDR1 SGHVS, CDR2 FQNEAQ. The V end lost 4 bases, the J end lost 5 bases, and 6 bases lay between the germline ends. The CDR3 consists of 11 residues. In DNA, the CDR3 is TGTGCCAGCAGCTGGGACCACGAGCAGTACTTC. Translation: CASSWDHEQYF. The entire variable domain, with the rest obtained from reference TRBV7-8 and TRBJ2-7, is as follows: GAGVSQSPRYKVAKRGQDVALRCDPISGHVSLFWYQQALGQGPEFLTYFQNEAQLDKSGLPSDRFFAERPEGSVSTLKIQRTQQEDSAVYLCASSWDHEQYFGPGTRLTVT.

This clonotype was seen a handful of times. CDR3 residues: CASSQVGGSNQPQHF. DNA of the CDR3: TGTGCCAGCAGCCAAGTTGGAGGTAGCAATCAGCCCCAGCATTTT. V is TRBV3-2 and J is TRBJ1-5. TRBV3-2 is given as a pseudogene. The CDR3 runs 15 residues.

V and J are TRBV29-1 and TRBJ2-7, with 7 bases fitting TRBD1. The J call may not be correct, given that the DNA end is closer to TRBJ2-1. Germline V gives CDR1 SQVTM, CDR2 ANQGSEA. This CDR3 contains 14 residues. The CDR3 coding sequence is TGCAGCGTTGGCGTCAGGGGGAGCTCCTACGAGCAGTTCTTC. Its protein product is CSVGVRGSSYEQFF.

At least ten counts were recorded for this clonotype. The V and J genes are TRBV29-1 and TRBJ2-5, with 9 bases aligning to TRBD2. The germline CDR1 and CDR2 sequences are SQVTM and ANQGSEA. This CDR3 has 16 residues. V shed 1 base, J shed 0 bases, and the junction held 6 bases outside the gene matches. CDR3 DNA sequence: TGCAGCGTTGAAGGGGGGCTAGCGGGGAACCAAGAGACCCAGTACTTC. Translation gives CSVEGGLAGNQETQYF.

V usage is TRBV9 and J usage is TRBJ2-7; possibly TRBD1 for D (5 bases). V was cut by 4 bases and J by 5 bases, with 16 bases left in between. The germline CDR1 and CDR2 sequences are SGDLS and YYNGEE. CDR3 length equals 14 residues. The CDR3 DNA follows: TGTGCCAGCAGCCGCCAAGATGGGGCCCACGAGCAGTACTTC. This translates into CASSRQDGAHEQYF.

There are many counts of this clonotype. The chain employs TRBV7-9 and TRBJ1-1, with TRBD1 as a possible D gene (6 bases). CDR3 length: 16 residues. With 1 base removed from V and 8 bases from J, the gap between germline ends came to 20 bases. CDR1 SEHNR and CDR2 FQNEAQ come from the germline V gene (reference sequence). The DNA of the CDR3 is TGTGCCAGCAGCTTAGGGACACAAGGGACAACTGCAGAAGCTTTCTTT. Its translation: CASSLGTQGTTAEAFF.

The rearrangement links TRBV2 to TRBJ1-4; tentatively, D is TRBD1 (6 bases). Germline CDR1 is SNHLY and CDR2 is FYNNEI. V shed 6 bases and J shed 2 bases, with 10 bases lying between them. This CDR3 comprises 14 residues. The chain's CDR3 is CASRTGFTNEKLFF. The DNA of the CDR3 is TGTGCCAGCAGGACAGGATTTACTAATGAAAAACTGTTTTTT.

CDR3 sequence: CASSVEGTNEAFF. DNA for the CDR3: TGTGCCAGCAGCGTAGAAGGGACAAATGAAGCTTTCTTT. V gene TRBV9 combines with J gene TRBJ1-1, with D perhaps TRBD1 (6 bases). V lost 0 bases, J lost 7 bases, and 10 bases lay in between. This CDR3 has 13 amino acids. Germline loops: CDR1 SGDLS, CDR2 YYNGEE.

CDR3 amino acids: CASSDPRGSRQETQYF. CDR3 coding DNA: TGTGCCAGCAGTGATCCTCGAGGGAGTCGTCAAGAGACCCAGTACTTC. J is TRBJ2-5 and V is TRBV2, with D possibly matching TRBD2 (5 bases). The V end lost 3 bases, the J end lost 2 bases, and 16 bases lay between the germline ends. Germline CDR1 reads SNHLY; CDR2 reads FYNNEI. The CDR3 sequence is 16 residues long.

As regards this clonotype: A much larger clonotype is one base distant, so this may be a read error. V gene TRBV9 combines with J gene TRBJ1-2; no reliable D call. This CDR3 contains 15 residues. V was shortened by 4 bases and J by 4 bases, with 17 bases between the two germline ends. CDR1 SGDLS and CDR2 YYNGEE come from the germline V gene. CDR3 region: CASSTPLYGSYGYTF. The CDR3 region has the DNA TGTGCCAGCAGCACGCCCCTCTACGGTTCCTATGGCTACACCTTC. The whole variable domain, filled in from reference TRBV9 and TRBJ1-2, reads DSGVTQTPKHLITATGQRVTLRCSPRSGDLSVYWYQQSLDQGLQFLIQYYNGEERAKGNILERFSAQQFPDLHSELNLSSLELGDSALYFCASSTPLYGSYGYTFGSGTRLTVV.

This clonotype was seen a few times. The gene calls are TRBV9 and TRBJ2-7; TRBD1 aligns across 7 bases. The germline V gene has CDR1 SGDLS and CDR2 YYNGEE. The CDR3 totals 13 residues. V dropped 2 bases and J dropped 4; count of bases not matched to a gene: 3. This chain's CDR3 is CASSVTGEYEQYF. The CDR3 nucleotides are TGTGCCAGCAGCGTCACAGGGGAGTACGAGCAGTACTTC.

This clonotype showed up many times. V is TRBV7-9 and J is TRBJ1-2, with 8 bases aligning to TRBD1. The length of the CDR3 is 20 residues. CDR1 is SEHNR, CDR2 FQNEAQ, per germline (reference sequence). V was pared by 6 bases and J by 2 bases, with 23 bases of the junction left unmatched. CDR3 sequence reads: CASRLLGGTRGQGLNYGYTF. The CDR3 DNA reads as TGTGCCAGCAGATTGCTCGGGGGCACCAGGGGGCAGGGCCTGAACTATGGCTACACCTTC.

The V and J genes are TRBV5-1 and TRBJ1-2; a possible D gene is TRBD1 (5 bases). CDR3 length: 13 residues. V was trimmed by 4 bases and J by 5 bases, leaving 12 bases between them. Germline assignment: CDR1 SGHRS and CDR2 YFSETQ. CDR3: CASSRDATYGYTF. Written as DNA, the CDR3 is TGCGCCAGCAGCAGGGACGCAACATATGGCTACACCTTC.

The chain uses TRBV25-1 and TRBJ2-2, with TRBD2 matching over 15 bases. Trimming at V came to 8 bases and at J to 2 bases, leaving 3 bases not matched to a gene. Germline CDR1 and CDR2: MGHDK and SYGVNS. The CDR3 runs 16 residues. This CDR3 is CASGGLAGGNTGELFF. CDR3 coding DNA: TGTGCCAGCGGGGGACTAGCGGGGGGAAACACCGGGGAGCTGTTTTTT.

For this clonotype: Given a much more abundant clone one base away, this may be a read error. The V gene is TRBV7-2, the J gene TRBJ1-4; D might be TRBD1 (6 bases). This CDR3 region has 14 residues. Germline V gives CDR1 SGHTA, CDR2 FQGNSA. V gave up 3 bases and J gave up 7 bases, with 12 bases separating them. CDR3 residues: CASSFRGSAEKLFF. CDR3 nucleotide sequence: TGTGCCAGCAGCTTCAGGGGTTCGGCTGAAAAACTGTTTTTT.

This clonotype was seen repeatedly, ten times or more. The chain employs TRBV29-1 and TRBJ2-7, with 10 bases aligning to TRBD2. CDR1 and CDR2 from the germline V gene are SQVTM and ANQGSEA. The ends lost 0 bases at V and 5 bases at J; junction bases unmatched: 10. CDR3 length equals 16 residues. CDR3 bases: TGCAGCGTTGAAGATCAGGCTAGCGGGAGACTTGACGAGCAGTACTTC. Translation: CSVEDQASGRLDEQYF.

The chain links TRBV10-2 to TRBJ2-7; 13 nucleotides agree with TRBD2. CDR3 length: 16 amino acids. Germline assignment: CDR1 WSHSY and CDR2 SAAADI. Germline trimming cut 4 bases from V and 2 bases from J; bases unmatched to any gene: 5. The CDR3 region is CASSAGLAGEAYEQYF. The CDR3 nucleotides read TGCGCCAGCAGTGCCGGACTAGCGGGAGAGGCCTACGAGCAGTACTTC.

The chain uses TRBV12-5 and TRBJ2-7; perhaps TRBD2 as D (7 bases). This CDR3 has 13 amino acids. Germline values: CDR1 LGHNT, CDR2 FRNRAP. Trimming removed 1 base from V and 6 bases from J, with 10 bases in between. Here the CDR3 reads CASGLEGGSEQYF. DNA for the CDR3: TGTGCTAGTGGTTTGGAGGGGGGGTCCGAGCAGTACTTC.

Comment on this clonotype: The final CDR3 position lacks the conserved phenylalanine or tryptophan, pointing to a likely read error. This chain connects TRBV10-3 to TRBJ1-1; 9 bases line up with TRBD1. The CDR3 runs to 16 residues. Unmatched junction bases numbered 7, after V lost 4 bases and J lost 1 base. Germline CDR1 ENHRY, CDR2 SYGVKD. DNA for the CDR3: TGTGCCATCAGTGGCCGACCGGGACAGGGGAACACTGAAGCTTTCTCT. Amino acid sequence: CAISGRPGQGNTEAFS.

In its sample, this clonotype was seen many times. The rearrangement links TRBV29-1 to TRBJ1-1; D gene ambiguous. Germline V lookup: CDR1 SQVTM, CDR2 ANQGSEA. CDR3 length equals 11 residues. Trimming left V 3 bases short and J 7 bases short, with 9 bases between. For the CDR3, the DNA is TGCAGCGTTGATGGGCATCGTGAAGCTTTCTTT. It codes for CSVDGHREAFF. Full variable domain (remainder filled in from reference TRBV29-1 and TRBJ1-1): SAVISQKPSRDICQRGTSLTIQCQVDSQVTMMFWYRQQPGQSLTLIATANQGSEATYESGFVIDKFPISRPNLTFSTLTVSNMSPEDSSIYLCSVDGHREAFFGQGTRLTVV.

In this sample, this clonotype turned up a few times. This CDR3 is CAIREVLGNEKLFF. DNA for the CDR3: TGTGCCATCAGGGAGGTCCTCGGGAATGAAAAACTGTTTTTT. This sequence joins TRBV10-3 and TRBJ1-4; D call uncertain. V lost 6 bases, J lost 5 bases, and 13 bases lay in between. This CDR3 is 14 amino acids long. CDR1 and CDR2 (germline): ENHRY, SYGVKD.

There are many counts of this clonotype. CDR3 in amino acids: CASSQDRHSHTF. In DNA, the CDR3 is TGCGCCAGCAGCCAAGATCGTCACAGCCACACCTTC. The V and J genes are TRBV4-1 and TRBJ1-2; D is unclear. CDR1 and CDR2 (germline): MGHRA, YSYEKL. V gave up 0 bases and J gave up 12 bases, with 11 bases separating them. The CDR3 length is 12 residues.